Listed below are T cell receptor beta chains from one sample, sequenced in a study of cytomegalovirus exposure and HLA in healthy donors. Method: immunoSEQ multiplex PCR; TCRdb's copy keeps in-frame clones and lacks some. The sample contains approximately 98,000 clones, nearly 97% of which appear only once. Input material: PBMCs. The receptors originated from a woman aged 18-35 years in good health and CMV-seronegative. The CDR3 runs from the conserved cysteine through the conserved F or W.

CASRSAAATNEKLFF,TRBJ1-4,TRBV28
CASSIVRGSSYNEQFF,TRBJ2-1,TRBV19
CASRTPRQPTGELFF,TRBJ2-2,TRBV28
CASSQERDRGGYTF,TRBJ1-2,TRBV14
CASTQSYSPLHF,TRBJ1-6,TRBV28
CASSRGGRGNTGELFF,TRBJ2-2,TRBV9
CASSPLATNEKLFF,TRBJ1-4,TRBV7-9
CASRTGGYGYTF,TRBJ1-2,TRBV27
CASSTTGTSLYEQYF,TRBJ2-7,TRBV28
CASSEPSVSQYF,TRBJ2-5,TRBV2
CASSPSPAGNYGYTF,TRBJ1-2,TRBV6-4
CSVVARGNTGELFF,TRBJ2-2,TRBV29-1
CASSLTLASEEDTQYF,TRBJ2-3,TRBV7-3
CASSPFFGGLEGNTIYF,TRBJ1-3,TRBV18
CASSPQTGVKETQYF,TRBJ2-5,TRBV18
CASRLAVVSTDTQYF,TRBJ2-3,TRBV5-1
CASSQVRDSSYNEQFF,TRBJ2-1,TRBV4-2
CASSGGTSGGNTQYF,TRBJ2-3,TRBV5-4
CASSRQQGAIDTQYF,TRBJ2-3,TRBV4-3
CASSIRTGGMGSSNQPQHF,TRBJ1-5,TRBV7-8
CASSDRVTSNQPQHF,TRBJ1-5,TRBV2
CASSLDYASSNTGELFF,TRBJ2-2,TRBV7-6
CASSSPAQTARRVGELFF,TRBJ2-2,TRBV5-8
CASSQLLGLANEQYF,TRBJ2-7,TRBV4-1
CASSSPSGGVDTQYF,TRBJ2-3,TRBV13
CASSLEDRPYGYTF,TRBJ1-2,TRBV5-4
CASSLLTGLDTQYF,TRBJ2-3,TRBV7-2
CASRSGTAYEQYF,TRBJ2-7,TRBV28
CASSQVYQETQYF,TRBJ2-5,TRBV6-5
CIAGDEQYF,TRBJ2-7,TRBV19
CASRETGGSQYYGYTF,TRBJ1-2,TRBV2
CASTQGPGVPPGTGELFF,TRBJ2-2,TRBV7-3
CASSYGQLPIYGYTF,TRBJ1-2,TRBV28
CASSQNFPAGSYNSPLHF,TRBJ1-6,TRBV5-4
CASSLTGELFEQYF,TRBJ2-7,TRBV7-8
CASSFQGNTGELFF,TRBJ2-2,TRBV27
CASSLSSLGSSGNTIYF,TRBJ1-3,TRBV7-8
CASSAGGEPNEKLFF,TRBJ1-4,TRBV10-1
CASSLPSGQGLYEQYF,TRBJ2-7,TRBV4-2
CASSLRGQGSDEQFF,TRBJ2-1,TRBV5-1
CASSLGTEETQYF,TRBJ2-5,TRBV5-6
CASSFNRQGPNYGYTF,TRBJ1-2,TRBV6-6
CASSLGGRQRYNTEAFF,TRBJ1-1,TRBV5-4
CASSLGPGQIHSPLHF,TRBJ1-6,TRBV7-9
CSVDGWTGWVQETQYF,TRBJ2-5,TRBV29-1
CASSYIGGRGLDYGYTF,TRBJ1-2,TRBV4-2